This T cell receptor beta chain was recovered during a study of cytotoxic CD8 clonotypes in ibrutinib-treated CLL. As to this clone: Its cognate antigen is unknown.

The protocol was immunoSEQ multiplex PCR, while the TCRdb copy is restricted to in-frame clones and leaves out a portion. This sample has fewer than 25,000 clones, with nearly 80% found just once. General study findings and limits: Public clonotypes occurred uncommonly; on treatment, they contracted or remained stable.

The sequences come from PBMCs, collected before ibrutinib treatment. The receptor was isolated from a human donor with chronic lymphocytic leukemia.

CDR3 sequence (DNA): TGTGCCAGCAGTGGAGCCACCCTGGGGCCCCAGCATTTT. Its protein is CASSGATLGPQHF. The J gene is TRBJ1-5, the V gene TRBV28; D unclear. Germline V lookup: CDR1 MDHEN, CDR2 SYDVKM. The V gene lost 5 bases and the J gene lost 9 bases, with 14 bases spanning the gap. This CDR3 is built from 13 residues.